The entry below gives a single T cell receptor beta chain sequence along with its context. Its target is not known. These data belong to a study of CD8 T cells in Susac syndrome. Study at large: Patients with Susac syndrome were therapy-naive, treated with corticosteroids, or treated with intravenous immunoglobulin alone when blood was collected. Study-wide findings and caveats: Peak Susac CD8+ clonal expansion occurred in TEMRA cells and active patients. In total CD8+ repertoires, approximately 17 Susac-specific public clones were found, and 4 or 5 in CD8+ TEMRA repertoires.

Germline V gene data show CDR1 as LGHNA and CDR2 as YNFKEQ. V was clipped by 3 bases and J by 4 bases; unmatched bases: 11. The CDR3 covers 16 residues. It was with random hexamers that about 0.45 to 1 ug RNA was reverse transcribed. The TCR beta CDR3 was amplified by immunoSEQ multiplex PCR across 54 Vbeta, 13 Jbeta. TCRdb independently ran MiXCR on the immunoSEQ multiplex PCR reads; one entry per CDR3 protein. Of roughly 100,000 distinct CDR3 sequences listed, approximately 95% are singletons. The receptor comes from a human donor with Susac syndrome. Material: CD8+ T cells from PBMCs. The chain combines TRBV4-2 with TRBJ1-2; 7 nucleotides agree with TRBD1. The CDR3 DNA is TGTGCCAGCAGCCAGGGCAGACAGGGCGGTAGCTATGGCTACACCTTC. Its protein product is CASSQGRQGGSYGYTF.